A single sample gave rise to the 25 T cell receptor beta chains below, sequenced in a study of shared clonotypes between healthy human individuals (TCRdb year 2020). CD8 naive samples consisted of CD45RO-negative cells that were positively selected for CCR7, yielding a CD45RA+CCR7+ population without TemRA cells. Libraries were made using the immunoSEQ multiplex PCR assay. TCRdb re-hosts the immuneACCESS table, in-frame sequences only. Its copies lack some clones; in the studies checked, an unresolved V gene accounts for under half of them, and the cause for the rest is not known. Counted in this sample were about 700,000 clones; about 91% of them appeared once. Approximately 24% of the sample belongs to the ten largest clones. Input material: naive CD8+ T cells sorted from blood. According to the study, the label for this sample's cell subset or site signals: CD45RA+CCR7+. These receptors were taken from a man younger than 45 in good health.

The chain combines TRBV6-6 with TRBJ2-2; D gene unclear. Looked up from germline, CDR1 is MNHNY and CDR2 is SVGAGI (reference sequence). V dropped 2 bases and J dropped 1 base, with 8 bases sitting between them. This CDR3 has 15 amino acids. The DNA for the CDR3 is TGTGCCAGCAGTTACGAGCCAGGGAACACCGGGGAGCTGTTTTTT. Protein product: CASSYEPGNTGELFF.

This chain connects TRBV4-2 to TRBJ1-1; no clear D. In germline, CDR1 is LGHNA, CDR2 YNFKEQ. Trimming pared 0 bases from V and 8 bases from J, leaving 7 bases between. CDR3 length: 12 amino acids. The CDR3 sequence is CASSQDNLEAFF. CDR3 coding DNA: TGTGCCAGCAGCCAAGATAACTTGGAAGCTTTCTTT.

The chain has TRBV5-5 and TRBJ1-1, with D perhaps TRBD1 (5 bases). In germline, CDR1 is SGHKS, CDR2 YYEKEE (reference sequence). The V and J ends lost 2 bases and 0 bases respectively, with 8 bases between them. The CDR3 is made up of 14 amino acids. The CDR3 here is CASSFWGLNTEAFF. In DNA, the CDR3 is TGTGCCAGCAGCTTTTGGGGGTTGAACACTGAAGCTTTCTTT.

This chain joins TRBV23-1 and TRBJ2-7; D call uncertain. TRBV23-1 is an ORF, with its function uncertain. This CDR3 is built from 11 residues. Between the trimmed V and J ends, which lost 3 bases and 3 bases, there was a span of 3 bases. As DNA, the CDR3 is TGCGCCAGCAGTCATCTCTACGAGCAGTACTTC. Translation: CASSHLYEQYF.

CDR3 bases: TGTGCCTGGAGTCTAGACAGGGGAATGGCCTACGAGCAGTACTTC. This encodes CAWSLDRGMAYEQYF. The J gene is TRBJ2-7, the V gene TRBV30; 8 positions agree with TRBD1. Trimming took 2 bases from V and 2 from J; bases not matched to a gene: 8. CDR1 GTSNPN and CDR2 SVGIG come from the germline V gene (reference sequence). The CDR3 totals 15 residues.

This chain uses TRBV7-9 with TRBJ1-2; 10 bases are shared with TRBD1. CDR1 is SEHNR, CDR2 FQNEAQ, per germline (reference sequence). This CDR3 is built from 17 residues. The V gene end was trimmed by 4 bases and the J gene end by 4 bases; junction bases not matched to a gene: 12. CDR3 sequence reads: CASSSRMTGGAPYGYTF. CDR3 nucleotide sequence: TGTGCCAGCAGCTCTAGGATGACAGGGGGCGCCCCCTATGGCTACACCTTC.

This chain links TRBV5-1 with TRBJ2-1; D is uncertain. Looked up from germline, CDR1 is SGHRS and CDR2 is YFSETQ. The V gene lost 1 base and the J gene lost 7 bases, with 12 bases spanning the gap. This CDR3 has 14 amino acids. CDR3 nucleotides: TGCGCCAGCAGCTTGACAGCCCCTTTAAATGAGCAGTTCTTC. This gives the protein CASSLTAPLNEQFF.

This CDR3 reads CASGSQSGRIETQYF. CDR3 coding DNA: TGTGCCAGCGGGTCCCAGAGCGGGAGAATAGAGACCCAGTACTTC. The rearrangement joins TRBV27 to TRBJ2-5; 8 bases are shared with TRBD2. V shed 8 bases, J shed 4 bases, and the junction held 12 bases outside the gene matches. Germline V gives CDR1 MNHEY, CDR2 SMNVEV (reference sequence). The CDR3 is made up of 15 amino acids.

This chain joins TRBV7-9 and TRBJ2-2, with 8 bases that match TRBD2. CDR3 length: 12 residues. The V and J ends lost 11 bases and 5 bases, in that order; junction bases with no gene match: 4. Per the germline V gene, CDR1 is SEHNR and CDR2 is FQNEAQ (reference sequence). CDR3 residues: CAVAGGTGELFF. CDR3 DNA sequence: TGTGCCGTGGCGGGAGGAACCGGGGAGCTGTTTTTT.

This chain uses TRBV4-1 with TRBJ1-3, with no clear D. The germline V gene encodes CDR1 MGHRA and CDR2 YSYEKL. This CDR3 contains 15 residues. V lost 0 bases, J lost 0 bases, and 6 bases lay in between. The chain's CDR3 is CASSQDRSSGNTIYF. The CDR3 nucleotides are TGCGCCAGCAGCCAAGATAGGAGCTCTGGAAACACCATATATTTT.

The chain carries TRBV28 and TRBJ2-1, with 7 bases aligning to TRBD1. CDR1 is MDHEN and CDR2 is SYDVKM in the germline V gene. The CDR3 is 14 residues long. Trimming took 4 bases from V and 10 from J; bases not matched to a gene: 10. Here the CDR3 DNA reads TGTGCCAGCAGTTGGAGACAGGGAGTTCGGGAGCAGTTCTTC. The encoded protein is CASSWRQGVREQFF.

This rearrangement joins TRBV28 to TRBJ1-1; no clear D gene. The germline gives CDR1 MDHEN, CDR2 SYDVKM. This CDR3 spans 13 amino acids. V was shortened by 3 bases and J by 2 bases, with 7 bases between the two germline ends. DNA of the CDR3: TGTGCCAGCAGTTTGAGGTACAACACTGAAGCTTTCTTT. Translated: CASSLRYNTEAFF.

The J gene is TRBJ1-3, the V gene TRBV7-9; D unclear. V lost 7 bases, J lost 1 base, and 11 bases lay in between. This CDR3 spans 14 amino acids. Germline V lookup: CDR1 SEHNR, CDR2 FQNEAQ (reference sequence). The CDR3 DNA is TGTGCCAGCACGCTCGAGATATCTGGAAACACCATATATTTT. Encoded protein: CASTLEISGNTIYF.

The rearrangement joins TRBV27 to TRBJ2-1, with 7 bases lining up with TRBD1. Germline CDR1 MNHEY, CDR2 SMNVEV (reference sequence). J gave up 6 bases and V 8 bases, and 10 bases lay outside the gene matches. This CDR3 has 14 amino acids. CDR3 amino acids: CASASTGPFNEQFF. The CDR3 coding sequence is TGTGCCAGCGCCTCGACAGGGCCTTTCAATGAGCAGTTCTTC.

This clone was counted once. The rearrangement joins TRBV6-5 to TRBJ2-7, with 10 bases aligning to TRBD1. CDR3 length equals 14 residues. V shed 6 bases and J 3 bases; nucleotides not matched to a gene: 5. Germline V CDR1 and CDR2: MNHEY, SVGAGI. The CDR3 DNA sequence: TGTGCCAGCAGGCCGGGACAGGGGTACTACGAGCAGTACTTC. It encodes CASRPGQGYYEQYF.

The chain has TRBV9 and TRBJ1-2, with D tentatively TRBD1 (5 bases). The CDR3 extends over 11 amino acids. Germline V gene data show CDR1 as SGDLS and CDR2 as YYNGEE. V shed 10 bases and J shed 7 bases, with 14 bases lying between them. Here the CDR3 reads CAGYGAAGYTF. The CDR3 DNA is TGTGCCGGGTATGGGGCAGCTGGCTACACCTTC.

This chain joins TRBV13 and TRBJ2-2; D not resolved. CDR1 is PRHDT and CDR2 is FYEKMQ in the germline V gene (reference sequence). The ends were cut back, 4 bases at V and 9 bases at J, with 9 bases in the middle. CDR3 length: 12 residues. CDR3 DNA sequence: TGTGCCAGCAGCTCCTCTACGAGGGAGCTGTTTTTT. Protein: CASSSSTRELFF. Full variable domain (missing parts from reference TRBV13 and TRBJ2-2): AAGVIQSPRHLIKEKRETATLKCYPIPRHDTVYWYQQGPGQDPQFLISFYEKMQSDKGSIPDRFSAQQFSDYHSELNMSSLELGDSALYFCASSSSTRELFFGEGSRLTVL.

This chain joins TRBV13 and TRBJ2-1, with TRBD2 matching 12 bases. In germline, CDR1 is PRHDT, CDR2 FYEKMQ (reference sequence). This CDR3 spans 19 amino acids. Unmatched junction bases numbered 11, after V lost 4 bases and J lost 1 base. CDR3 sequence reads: CASSSSGTSGSVSYNEQFF. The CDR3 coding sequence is TGTGCCAGCAGCTCCTCCGGGACTAGCGGGTCGGTTTCCTACAATGAGCAGTTCTTC.

The CDR3 region is CASSKNTGTGFVSPLHF. DNA for the CDR3: TGTGCCAGCAGCAAGAACACCGGGACAGGGTTTGTTTCACCCCTCCACTTT. The genes are TRBV5-5 and TRBJ1-6; the match to TRBD1 covers 9 bases. This CDR3 has 17 amino acids. The trim removed 4 bases at V and 9 bases at J, leaving 14 bases unmatched. Germline assignment: CDR1 SGHKS and CDR2 YYEKEE (reference sequence).

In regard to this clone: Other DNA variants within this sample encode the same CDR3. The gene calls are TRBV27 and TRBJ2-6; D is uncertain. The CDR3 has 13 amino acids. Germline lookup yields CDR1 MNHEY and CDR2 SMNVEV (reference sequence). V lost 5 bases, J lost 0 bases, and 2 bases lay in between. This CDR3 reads CASSLSGANVLTF. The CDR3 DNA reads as TGTGCCAGCAGTCTCTCTGGGGCCAACGTCCTGACTTTC.

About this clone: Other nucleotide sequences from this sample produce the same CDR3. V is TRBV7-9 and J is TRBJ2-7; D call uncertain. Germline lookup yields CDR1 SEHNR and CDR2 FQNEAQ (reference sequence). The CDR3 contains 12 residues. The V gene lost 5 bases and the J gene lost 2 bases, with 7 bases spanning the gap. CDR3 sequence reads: CASSPSPYEQYF. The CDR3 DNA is TGTGCCAGCAGCCCGAGCCCCTACGAGCAGTACTTC. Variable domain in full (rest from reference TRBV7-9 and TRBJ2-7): DTGVSQNPRHKITKRGQNVTFRCDPISEHNRLYWYRQTLGQGPEFLTYFQNEAQLEKSRLLSDRFSAERPKGSFSTLEIQRTEQGDSAMYLCASSPSPYEQYFGPGTRLTVT.

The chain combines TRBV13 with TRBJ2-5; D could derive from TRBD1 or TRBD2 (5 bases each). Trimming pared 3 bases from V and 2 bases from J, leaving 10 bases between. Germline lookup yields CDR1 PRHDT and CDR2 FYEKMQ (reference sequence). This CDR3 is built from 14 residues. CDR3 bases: TGTGCCAGCAGCTTTCCCGGGGCTCAAGAGACCCAGTACTTC. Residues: CASSFPGAQETQYF.

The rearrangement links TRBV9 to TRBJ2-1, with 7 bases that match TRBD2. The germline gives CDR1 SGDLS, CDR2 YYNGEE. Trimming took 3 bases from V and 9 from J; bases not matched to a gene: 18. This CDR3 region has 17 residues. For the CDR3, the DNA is TGTGCCAGCAGCGGTGAGGGGTGGCGGGAGAGTTTCAGTGAGCAGTTCTTC. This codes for CASSGEGWRESFSEQFF.

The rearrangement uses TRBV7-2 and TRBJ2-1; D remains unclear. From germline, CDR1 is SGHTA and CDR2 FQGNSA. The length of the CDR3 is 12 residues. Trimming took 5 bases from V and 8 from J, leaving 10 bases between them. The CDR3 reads CASSPGGDEQFF. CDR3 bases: TGTGCCAGCAGCCCTGGTGGCGATGAGCAGTTCTTC.

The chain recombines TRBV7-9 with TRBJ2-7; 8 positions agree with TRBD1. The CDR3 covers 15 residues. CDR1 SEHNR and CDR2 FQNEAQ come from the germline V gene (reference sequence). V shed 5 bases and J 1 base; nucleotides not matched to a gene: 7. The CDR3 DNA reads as TGTGCCAGCAGCGCCGACAGGGGACCATCCTACGAGCAGTACTTC. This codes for CASSADRGPSYEQYF.